This record covers a single TCR beta chain. There is no known antigen for this receptor. Base quality data are lacking; no much larger clone is found one base away. The record originates from a study of T cell repertoires in cytomegalovirus infection (dated by TCRdb to about 2019). Describing the broader study: Donor HLA type was relevant to the analysis, as public TCR beta signatures indicated carriage of CMV infection together with the matching HLA type. Broader findings and caveats from the paper: The ex vivo response was dominated by HLA-C-restricted CMV-specific TCR beta clonotypes, and the single most frequent clonotype in two of eight donors was supplied by these HLA-C-restricted clonotypes. In both this cohort and an independent cohort of 352 donors, the cumulative frequency of public TCR beta family members distinguished carriers of CMV infection plus the relevant HLA type.

TCRdb records Illumina HiSeq 1500 as the sequencer. TCRdb applied fastp at Q25 and MiXCR to the public reads, then kept only in-frame beta chains. Rows matching on CDR3 protein sequence are summarized as one entry with the most common DNA and genes. The sample yields about 130,000 distinct CDR3 sequences; approximately 24% were counted once. The ten most abundant clones make up almost 35% of the sample. Inclusive of the bounding cysteine and phenylalanine, the CDR3 is 15 residues long. The CDR3 DNA has 45 bases and is translated from base 1. V and J are truncated by 0 bases and 1 base respectively, leaving an intervening sequence of 9 bases. Reading the germline V gene gives CDR1 LGHNA and CDR2 YSLEER.

This sequence was found in a human donor in good health (CMV status not recorded). Some clones in this sample may be carry-over from other donors' samples. Sequenced: PBMCs, sequenced either directly or after in vitro stimulation (not recorded which). The chain employs TRBV4-3 and TRBJ2-5; the D segment could be TRBD2, given 6 matching bases. The CDR3 is CASSQDMRGQETQYF. The nucleotide sequence is given as TGCGCCAGCAGCCAAGATATGCGGGGCCAAGAGACCCAGTACTTC.